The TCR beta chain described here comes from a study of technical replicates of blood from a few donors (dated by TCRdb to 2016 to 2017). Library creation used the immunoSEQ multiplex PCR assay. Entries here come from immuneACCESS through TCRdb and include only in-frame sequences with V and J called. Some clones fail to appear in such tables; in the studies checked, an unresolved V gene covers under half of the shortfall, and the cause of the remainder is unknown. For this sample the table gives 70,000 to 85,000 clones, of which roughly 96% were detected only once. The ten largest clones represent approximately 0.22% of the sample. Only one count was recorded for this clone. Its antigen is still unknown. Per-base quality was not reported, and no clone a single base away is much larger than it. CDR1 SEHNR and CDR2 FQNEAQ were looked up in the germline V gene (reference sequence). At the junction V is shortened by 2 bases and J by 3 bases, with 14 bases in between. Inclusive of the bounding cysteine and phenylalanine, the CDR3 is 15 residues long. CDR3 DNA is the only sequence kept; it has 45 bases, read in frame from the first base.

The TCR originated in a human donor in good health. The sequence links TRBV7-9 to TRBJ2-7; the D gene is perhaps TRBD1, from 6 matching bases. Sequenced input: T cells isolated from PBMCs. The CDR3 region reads CASSLNDRYNYEQYF. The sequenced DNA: TGTGCCAGCAGCTTAAACGACAGGTATAACTACGAGCAGTACTTC.